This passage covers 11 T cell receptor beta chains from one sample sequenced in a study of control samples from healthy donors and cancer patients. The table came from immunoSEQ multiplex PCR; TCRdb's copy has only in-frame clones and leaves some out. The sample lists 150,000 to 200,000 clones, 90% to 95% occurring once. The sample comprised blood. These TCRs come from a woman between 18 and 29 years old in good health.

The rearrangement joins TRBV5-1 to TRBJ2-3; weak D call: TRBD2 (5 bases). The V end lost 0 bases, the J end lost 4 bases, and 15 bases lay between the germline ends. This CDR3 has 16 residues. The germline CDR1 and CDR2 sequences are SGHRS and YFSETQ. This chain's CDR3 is CASSLVRGSDADTQYF. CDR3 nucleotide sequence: TGCGCCAGCAGCTTGGTACGAGGGAGTGACGCAGATACGCAGTATTTT.

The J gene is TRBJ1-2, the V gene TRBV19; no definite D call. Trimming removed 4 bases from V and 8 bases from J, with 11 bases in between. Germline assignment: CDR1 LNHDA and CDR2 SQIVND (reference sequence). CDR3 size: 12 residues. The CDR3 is CASSTTTLGYTF. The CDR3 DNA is TGTGCCAGTAGTACCACTACCCTCGGCTACACCTTC.

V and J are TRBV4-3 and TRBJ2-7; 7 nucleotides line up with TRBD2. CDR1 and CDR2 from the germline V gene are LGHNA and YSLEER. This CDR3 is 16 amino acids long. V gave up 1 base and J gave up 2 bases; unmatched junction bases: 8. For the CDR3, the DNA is TGCGCCAGCAGCCAAGTAATGGGGACTACTACCTACGAGCAGTACTTC. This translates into CASSQVMGTTTYEQYF.

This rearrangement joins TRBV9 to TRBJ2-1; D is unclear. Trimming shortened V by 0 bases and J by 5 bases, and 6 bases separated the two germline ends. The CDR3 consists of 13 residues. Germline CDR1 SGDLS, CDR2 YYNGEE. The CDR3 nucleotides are TGTGCCAGCAGCGTAGTCCCAGACAATGAGCAGTTCTTC. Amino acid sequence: CASSVVPDNEQFF.

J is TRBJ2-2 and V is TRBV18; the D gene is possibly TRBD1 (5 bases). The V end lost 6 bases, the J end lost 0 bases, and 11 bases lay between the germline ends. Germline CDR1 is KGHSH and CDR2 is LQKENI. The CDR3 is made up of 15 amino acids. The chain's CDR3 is CASSLPTANTGELFF. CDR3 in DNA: TGTGCCAGCTCCCTACCGACAGCGAACACCGGGGAGCTGTTTTTT.

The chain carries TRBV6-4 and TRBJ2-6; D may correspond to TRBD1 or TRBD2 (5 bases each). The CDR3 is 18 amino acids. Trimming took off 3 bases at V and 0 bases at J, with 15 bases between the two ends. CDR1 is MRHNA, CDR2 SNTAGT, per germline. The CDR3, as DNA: TGTGCCAGCAGTGAGGAAGGGGACGGATTCTCTGGGGCCAACGTCCTGACTTTC. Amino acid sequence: CASSEEGDGFSGANVLTF.

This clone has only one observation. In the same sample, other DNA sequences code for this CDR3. The CDR3 coding sequence is TGTGCCAGCAGCTTAGTGAGGGACACTGAAGCTTTCTTT. It encodes CASSLVRDTEAFF. This chain links TRBV7-2 with TRBJ1-1; no firm D call. The V gene's germline CDR1 is SGHTA and CDR2 FQGNSA. Trimming removed 1 base at V and 3 bases at J, with 6 bases between. The CDR3 length is 13 residues.

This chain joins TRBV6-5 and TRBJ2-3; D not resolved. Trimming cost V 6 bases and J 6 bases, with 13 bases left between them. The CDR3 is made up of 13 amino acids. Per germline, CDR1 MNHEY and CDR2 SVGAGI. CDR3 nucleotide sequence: TGTGCCAGCAGAGGGCCCACCTGGGATACGCAGTATTTT. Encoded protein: CASRGPTWDTQYF.

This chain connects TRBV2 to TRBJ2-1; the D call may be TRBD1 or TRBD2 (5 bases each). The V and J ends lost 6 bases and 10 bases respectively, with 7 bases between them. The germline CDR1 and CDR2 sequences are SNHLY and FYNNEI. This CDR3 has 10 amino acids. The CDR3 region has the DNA TGTGCCAGCAGCGAGGGGGAGCAGTTCTTC. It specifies CASSEGEQFF.

The CDR3, as DNA: TGTGCCAGCAGTGAATCGAGGAACACTGAAGCTTTCTTT. Its translation: CASSESRNTEAFF. The V and J genes are TRBV2 and TRBJ1-1; D remains ambiguous. The CDR3 is 13 residues long. V was pared by 2 bases and J by 1 base, with 5 bases between. Germline CDR1 SNHLY, CDR2 FYNNEI.

CDR3 residues: CASSLGLAGGSSETQYF. The CDR3 region has the DNA TGTGCCAGCAGCTTGGGACTAGCGGGAGGTAGTAGCGAGACCCAGTACTTC. V gene TRBV11-3 combines with J gene TRBJ2-5; 15 nucleotides line up with TRBD2. Germline V gene sequence: CDR1 SGHNT, CDR2 YENEEA. Trimming took 3 bases from V and 5 from J; bases not matched to a gene: 7. The CDR3 extends over 17 amino acids.